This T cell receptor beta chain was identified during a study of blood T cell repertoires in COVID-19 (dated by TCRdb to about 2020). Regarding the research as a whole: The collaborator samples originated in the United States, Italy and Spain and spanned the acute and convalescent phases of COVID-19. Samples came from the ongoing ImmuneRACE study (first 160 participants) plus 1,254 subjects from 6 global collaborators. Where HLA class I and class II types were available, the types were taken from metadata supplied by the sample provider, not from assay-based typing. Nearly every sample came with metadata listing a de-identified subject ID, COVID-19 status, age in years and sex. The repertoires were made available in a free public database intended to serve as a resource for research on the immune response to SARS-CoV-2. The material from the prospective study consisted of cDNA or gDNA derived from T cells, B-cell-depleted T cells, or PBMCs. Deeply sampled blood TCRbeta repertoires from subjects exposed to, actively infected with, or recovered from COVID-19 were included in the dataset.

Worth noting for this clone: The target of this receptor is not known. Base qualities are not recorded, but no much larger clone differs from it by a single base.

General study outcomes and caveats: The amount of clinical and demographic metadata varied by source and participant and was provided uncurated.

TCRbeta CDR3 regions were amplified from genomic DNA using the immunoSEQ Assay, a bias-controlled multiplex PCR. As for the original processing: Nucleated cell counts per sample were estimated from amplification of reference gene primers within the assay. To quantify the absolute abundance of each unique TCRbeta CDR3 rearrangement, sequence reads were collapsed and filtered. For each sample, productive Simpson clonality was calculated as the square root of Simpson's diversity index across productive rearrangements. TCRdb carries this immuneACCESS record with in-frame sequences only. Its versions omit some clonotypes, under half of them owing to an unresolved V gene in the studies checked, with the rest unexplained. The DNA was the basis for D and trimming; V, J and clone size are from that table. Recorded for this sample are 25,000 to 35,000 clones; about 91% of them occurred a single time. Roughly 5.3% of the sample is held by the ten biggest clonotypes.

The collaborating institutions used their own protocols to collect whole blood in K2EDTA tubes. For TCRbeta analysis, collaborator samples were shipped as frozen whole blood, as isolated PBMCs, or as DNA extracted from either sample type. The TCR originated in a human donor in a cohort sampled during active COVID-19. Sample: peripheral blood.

The DNA sequence follows: TGTGCCAGCAGTGAATGGGGCAGGGGGCTGGGAAACACCATATATTTT. Translation gives CASSEWGRGLGNTIYF. Here the chain combines TRBV25-1 and TRBJ1-3, with TRBD1 matching 8 junction bases. Spanning cysteine to phenylalanine, the CDR3 consists of 16 amino acids. Only the CDR3 part of the read is kept: 48 bases, read in frame from the first base. Here V drops 1 base and J drops 4 bases, and the junction holds 6 bases not matched to any gene. In the germline V gene, CDR1 corresponds to MGHDK and CDR2 to SYGVNS.